A selection of T cell receptor beta chains follows, all from one sample in a study of T cells in Graves' hyperthyroidism and ophthalmopathy. TCRdb reprocessed the multiplex PCR reads with MiXCR, giving one entry per CDR3 protein. In the table there are 270,000 or so distinct CDR3 sequences, approximately 16% of which are singletons. Sequencing input: blood. The receptors were gathered from a woman aged 50 to 60 with Graves' hyperthyroidism that later progressed to Graves' ophthalmopathy. The CDR3 runs from the conserved cysteine through the conserved F or W. The D gene is left open where the match is weak. A row's size may be missing; if present it is once, few, many or a size class.

>TRBJ2-3|many|TRBV5-1|.
TGCGCCAGCAGCTTGACGGGAAGGAGCACAGATACGCAGTATTTT
CASSLTGRSTDTQYF
>TRBJ2-1|.|TRBV24-1|.
TGTGCCTCCAGTGATGGACTACACTACAATGAGCAGTTCTTC
CASSDGLHYNEQFF
>TRBJ1-4|many|TRBV18|.
TGTGCCAGCTCTCTGGGTGAAGGGGCAGGCGAAAAACTGTTTTTT
CASSLGEGAGEKLFF
>TRBJ2-7|many|TRBV7-2|.
TGTGCCAGCAGCGGTGGAGTGAGGGAGCAGTACTTC
CASSGGVREQYF
>TRBJ1-3|few|TRBV11-2|.
TGTGCCAGCAGCGGAGGATGGGCTGGAAACACCATATATTTT
CASSGGWAGNTIYF
>TRBJ1-1|.|TRBV6-1|.
TGTGCCAGCAGTGACCGTCCCTTAGGTAGGAACACTGAAGCTTTCTTT
CASSDRPLGRNTEAFF
>TRBJ1-1|few|TRBV14|.
TGTGCCAGCAGCTTTTGGACAGCCGGTAGCACTGAAGCTTTCTTT
CASSFWTAGSTEAFF
>TRBJ1-2|many|TRBV6-1|TRBD1
TGTGCCAGCAGTGAAGTAGGACAGGGCTATGGCTACACCTTC
CASSEVGQGYGYTF
>TRBJ1-5|many|TRBV6-1|.
TGTGCCAGCAGTTCACAGGGATACAATCAGCCCCAGCATTTT
CASSSQGYNQPQHF
>TRBJ2-7|.|TRBV10-2|TRBD1
TGCGCCAGCAGACAGGGGGTCCACGAGCAGTACTTC
CASRQGVHEQYF
>TRBJ2-2|.|TRBV12-3/TRBV12-4|.
TGTGCCAGCAGTGCCCATTTTGGACTCGCGACCGGGGAGCTGTTTTTT
CASSAHFGLATGELFF
>TRBJ2-1|many|TRBV7-9|TRBD2
TGTGCCAGCAGCTTCTCGGCTAGCGGCAATGAGCAGTTCTTC
CASSFSASGNEQFF
>TRBJ2-3|many|TRBV7-2|TRBD2
TGTGCCAGCAGCTCCACAAGACTAGCGGGAGCGGTAGATACGCAGTATTTT
CASSSTRLAGAVDTQYF
>TRBJ2-6|few|TRBV30|.
TGTGCCTGGAATCGTGGCTCTGGGGCCAACGTCCTGACTTTC
CAWNRGSGANVLTF
>TRBJ2-2|many|TRBV28|TRBD2
TGTGCCAGCGGACTAGCGGGGATGAACACCGGGGAGCTGTTTTTT
CASGLAGMNTGELFF
>TRBJ2-1|.|TRBV7-8|.
TGTGCCAGCAGCCTAAAGAGGGGCTCCTACAATGAGCAGTTCTTC
CASSLKRGSYNEQFF
>TRBJ1-1|many|TRBV18|.
TGTGCCAGCTCACCACGATCCCCCGCTGAAGCTTTCTTT
CASSPRSPAEAFF
>TRBJ2-1|many|TRBV7-9|.
TGTGCCAGCAGCCTGGTTAGGACCAATGAGCAGTTCTTC
CASSLVRTNEQFF
>TRBJ1-2|.|TRBV11-2|.
TGTGCCAGCAGCCAATCCCCCTCCATAACAGGGTATGGCTACACCTTC
CASSQSPSITGYGYTF
>TRBJ1-4|many|TRBV3-1|.
TGTGCCAGCAGCCCCCCGAGCCCCGATGAAAAACTGTTTTTT
CASSPPSPDEKLFF
>TRBJ1-5|many|TRBV27|.
TGTGCCAGCTGGGACCCCAATCAGCCCCAGCATTTT
CASWDPNQPQHF
>TRBJ1-2|many|TRBV27|.
TGTGCCAGCAGTTCGACTCGGGGTTCGGGACTGAGAGGCTACACCTTC
CASSSTRGSGLRGYTF
>TRBJ2-1|many|TRBV28|TRBD2
TGTGCCAGCAGTTCCAATAAACTAGCGGGAGGGAATTTGGGTGAGCAGTTCTTC
CASSSNKLAGGNLGEQFF
>TRBJ2-1|few|TRBV7-2|.
TGTGCCAGCAGCCTCGGGGGACAGTTTTCAAGGCAGTTCTTC
CASSLGGQFSRQFF
>TRBJ2-4|many|TRBV12-3/TRBV12-4|.
TGTGCCAGCAGTCCTGAGGGGGGAGCAGGGAACATTCAGTACTTC
CASSPEGGAGNIQYF
>TRBJ1-1|.|TRBV3-1|.
TGTGCCAGCAGCCAAAGACAGGACACTGAAGCTTTCTTT
CASSQRQDTEAFF
>TRBJ2-1|.|TRBV4-1|.
TGCGCCAGCAGCCAAGATTCGGGCCCCGCGGGGGAGCAGTTCTTC
CASSQDSGPAGEQFF
>TRBJ2-1|many|TRBV10-1|.
TGCGCCAGCAGTGACACAGACATCTACAATGAGCAGTTCTTC
CASSDTDIYNEQFF
>TRBJ1-4|many|TRBV3-1|.
TGTGCCAGCAGCCAAGAATGGGATAGAAAAAAACTGTTTTTT
CASSQEWDRKKLFF
>TRBJ2-7|.|TRBV9|.
TGTGCCAGCAGCGTAGCAGTGGGGGGAAGGTCCTACGAGCAGTACTTC
CASSVAVGGRSYEQYF
>TRBJ2-7|.|TRBV20-1|.
TGCAGTGCGCCCGATACTAGAAGCTCTTACGAGCAGTACTTC
CSAPDTRSSYEQYF
>TRBJ1-4|many|TRBV28|TRBD1
TGTGCCAGCAGTTTAACCGGGACAGGGGTTGAAAAACTGTTTTTT
CASSLTGTGVEKLFF
>TRBJ2-3|many|TRBV5-8|.
TGTGCCAGCAGCCCGGACCCTCTAGCCCCAGATACGCAGTATTTT
CASSPDPLAPDTQYF
>TRBJ1-1|many|TRBV7-2|.
TGTGCCAGCAGCCCCGCGGGGTTTGAAGCTTTCTTT
CASSPAGFEAFF
>TRBJ1-2|many|TRBV27|.
TGTGCCAGCAGTTTAGGCAGGGTGGGAGGCTACACCTTC
CASSLGRVGGYTF
>TRBJ1-2|many|TRBV27|TRBD1
TGTGCCAGCAGCGGGAGGACAGGGCAGGATGGACGCTATGGCTACACCTTC
CASSGRTGQDGRYGYTF
>TRBJ1-4|.|TRBV5-1|TRBD1
TGCGCCAGCAGCTTGGCCGGGACAGGGGGTGAAAAACTGTTTTTT
CASSLAGTGGEKLFF
>TRBJ2-3|many|TRBV30|.
TGTGCCTGGAGTACGGACCGGCAGAGCACAGATACGCAGTATTTT
CAWSTDRQSTDTQYF
>TRBJ1-6|many|TRBV11-2|.
TGTGCCAGCAGCCGGGACCTTCAAAGTGGTTCACCCCTCCACTTT
CASSRDLQSGSPLHF
>TRBJ2-3|many|TRBV2|.
TGTGCCAGCAGTTCGGGGCACACAGATACGCAGTATTTT
CASSSGHTDTQYF
>TRBJ1-4|.|TRBV7-9|TRBD1
TGTGCCAGCAGTCTACAGGGGGCTGGGGAAAAACTGTTTTTT
CASSLQGAGEKLFF
>TRBJ2-2|few|TRBV27|TRBD2
TGTGCCAGCAGCCCCCGGGGGGCGAACACCGGGGAGCTGTTTTTT
CASSPRGANTGELFF
>TRBJ2-1|many|TRBV18|TRBD1
TGTGCCAGCTCACCAAGAGGGGGCGATGAGCAGTTCTTC
CASSPRGGDEQFF
>TRBJ2-3|few|TRBV4-2|TRBD2
TGTGCCAGCAGCCACGTCACTAGCGGCCACGATGGTACGCAGTATTTT
CASSHVTSGHDGTQYF
>TRBJ2-1|many|TRBV3-1|.
TGTGCCAGCAGCCCAGGGGGAGCGGGGGTTGCCAATGAGCAGTTCTTC
CASSPGGAGVANEQFF
>TRBJ2-7|.|TRBV12-3/TRBV12-4|.
TGTGCCAGCAGTTTGGGGGGGCTTCTAGAGCAGTACTTC
CASSLGGLLEQYF
>TRBJ2-1|many|TRBV5-1|TRBD2
TGCGCCAGCACCGGGACTAGCGGGAGGGCCAATGAGCAGTTCTTC
CASTGTSGRANEQFF
>TRBJ2-1|many|TRBV28|.
TGTGCCAGCAGCCCCTTCGGGGGAAGGGAGCAGTTCTTC
CASSPFGGREQFF
>TRBJ2-2|.|TRBV10-2|TRBD2
TGCGCCAGCAGGACTAGCGGGAGCGGCGGGGAGCTGTTTTTT
CASRTSGSGGELFF